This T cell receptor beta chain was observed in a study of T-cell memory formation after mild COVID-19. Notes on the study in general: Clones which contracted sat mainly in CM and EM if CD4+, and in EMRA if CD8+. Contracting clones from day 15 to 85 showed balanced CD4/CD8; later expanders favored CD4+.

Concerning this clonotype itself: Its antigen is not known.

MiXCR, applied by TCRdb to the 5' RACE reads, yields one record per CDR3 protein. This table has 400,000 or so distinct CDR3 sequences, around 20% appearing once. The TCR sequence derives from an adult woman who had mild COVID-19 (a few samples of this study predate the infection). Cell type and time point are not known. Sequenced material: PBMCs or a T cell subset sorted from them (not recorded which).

This CDR3 is CASSHTSGFRNEQFF. DNA for the CDR3: TGTGCCAGCTCGCACACTAGCGGCTTTCGCAATGAGCAGTTCTTC. This chain uses TRBV18 with TRBJ2-1, with 8 bases aligning to TRBD2. Germline V gives CDR1 KGHSH, CDR2 LQKENI. V lost 6 bases and J lost 6; bases outside the gene matches: 10. CDR3 length: 15 residues.